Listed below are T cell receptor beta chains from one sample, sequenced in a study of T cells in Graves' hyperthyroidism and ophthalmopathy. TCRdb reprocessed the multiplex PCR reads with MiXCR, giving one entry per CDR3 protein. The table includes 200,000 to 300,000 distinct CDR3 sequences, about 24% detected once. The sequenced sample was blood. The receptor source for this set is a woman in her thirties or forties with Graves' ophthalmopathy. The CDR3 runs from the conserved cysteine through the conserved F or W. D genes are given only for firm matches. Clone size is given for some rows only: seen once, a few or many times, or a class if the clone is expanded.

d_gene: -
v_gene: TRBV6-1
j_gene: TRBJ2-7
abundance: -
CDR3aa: CASSEDGQYF
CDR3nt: TGTGCCAGCAGTGAAGACGGGCAGTACTTC

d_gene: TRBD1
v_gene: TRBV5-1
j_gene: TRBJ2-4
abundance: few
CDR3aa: CASSLVSGGAGNIQYF
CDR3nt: TGCGCCAGCAGCTTGGTATCAGGGGGCGCGGGAAACATTCAGTACTTC

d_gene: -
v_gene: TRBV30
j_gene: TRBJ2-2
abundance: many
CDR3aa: CAWSGNGELFF
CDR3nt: TGTGCCTGGAGTGGCAACGGGGAGCTGTTTTTT

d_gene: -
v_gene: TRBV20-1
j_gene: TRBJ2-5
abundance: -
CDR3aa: CSARDDLTTVGETQYF
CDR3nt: TGCAGTGCTAGAGACGACCTGACTACGGTAGGAGAGACCCAGTACTTC

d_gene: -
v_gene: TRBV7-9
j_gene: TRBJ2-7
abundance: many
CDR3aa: CASSSHGYEQYF
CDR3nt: TGTGCCAGCAGCTCTCATGGCTACGAGCAGTACTTC

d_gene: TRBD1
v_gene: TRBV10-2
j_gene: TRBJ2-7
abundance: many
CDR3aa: CASSERAGGTYEQYF
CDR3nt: TGCGCCAGCAGTGAGCGTGCAGGGGGCACCTACGAGCAGTACTTC

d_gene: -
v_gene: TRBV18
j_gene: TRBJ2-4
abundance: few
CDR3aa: CASSPPTRRLAKNIQYF
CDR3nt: TGTGCCAGCTCACCACCGACTAGGCGGTTGGCCAAAAACATTCAGTACTTC

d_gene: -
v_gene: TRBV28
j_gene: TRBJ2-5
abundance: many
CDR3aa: CASVPELGLADGSQETQYF
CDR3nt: TGTGCCAGCGTCCCTGAGTTAGGACTCGCAGACGGTAGCCAAGAGACCCAGTACTTC

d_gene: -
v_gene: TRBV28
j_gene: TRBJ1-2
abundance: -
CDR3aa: CASSGVLYGYTF
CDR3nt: TGTGCCAGCAGCGGGGTTTTATATGGCTACACCTTC

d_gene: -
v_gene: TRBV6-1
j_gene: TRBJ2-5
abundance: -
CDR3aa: CASSETFGRVNQETQYF
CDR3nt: TGTGCCAGCAGTGAGACGTTCGGGCGGGTAAACCAAGAGACCCAGTACTTC

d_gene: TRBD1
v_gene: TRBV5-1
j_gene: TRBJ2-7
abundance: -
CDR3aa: CASSWGQGKYEQYF
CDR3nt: TGCGCCAGCAGCTGGGGACAGGGGAAGTACGAGCAGTACTTC

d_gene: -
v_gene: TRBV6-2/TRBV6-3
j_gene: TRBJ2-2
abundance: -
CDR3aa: CASSYYGELFF
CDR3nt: TGTGCCAGCAGTTACTACGGGGAGCTGTTTTTT

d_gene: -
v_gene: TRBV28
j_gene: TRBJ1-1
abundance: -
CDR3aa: CASAHGGGTEAFF
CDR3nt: TGTGCCAGCGCCCACGGAGGGGGCACTGAAGCTTTCTTT

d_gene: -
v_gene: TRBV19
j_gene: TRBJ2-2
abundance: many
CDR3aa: CASSIGRRGELFF
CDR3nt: TGTGCCAGTAGTATAGGCAGACGGGGGGAGCTGTTTTTT

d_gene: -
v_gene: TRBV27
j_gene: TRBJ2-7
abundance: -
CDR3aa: CASSVSGTTTYEQYF
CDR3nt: TGTGCCAGCAGTGTCTCCGGGACAACAACCTACGAGCAGTACTTC

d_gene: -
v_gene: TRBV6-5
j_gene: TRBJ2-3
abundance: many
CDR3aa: CASSGFSTQYF
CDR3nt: TGTGCCAGCTCTGGGTTTAGTACGCAGTATTTT

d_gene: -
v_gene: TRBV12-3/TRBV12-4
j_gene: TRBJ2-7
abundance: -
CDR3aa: CASSPYRRVTEQYF
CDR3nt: TGTGCCAGCAGTCCGTACAGGCGGGTCACCGAGCAGTACTTC

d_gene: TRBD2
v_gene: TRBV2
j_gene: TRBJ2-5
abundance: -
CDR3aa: CASSGASGSEETQYF
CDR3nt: TGTGCCAGCAGTGGTGCTAGCGGGAGTGAGGAGACCCAGTACTTC

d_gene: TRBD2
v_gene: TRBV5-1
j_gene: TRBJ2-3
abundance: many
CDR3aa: CASSPTSGVVSQYF
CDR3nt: TGCGCCAGCAGTCCTACTAGCGGGGTAGTTTCGCAGTATTTT

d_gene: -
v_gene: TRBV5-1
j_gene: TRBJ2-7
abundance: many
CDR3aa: CASQAAELYEQYF
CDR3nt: TGCGCCAGCCAAGCCGCGGAGCTGTACGAGCAGTACTTC

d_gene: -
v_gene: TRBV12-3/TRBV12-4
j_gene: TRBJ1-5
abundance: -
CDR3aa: CASLGVVNQPQHF
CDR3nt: TGTGCCAGCCTGGGGGTGGTTAATCAGCCCCAGCATTTT

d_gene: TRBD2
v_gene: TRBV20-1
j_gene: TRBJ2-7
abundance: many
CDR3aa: CSARTGTSGWVSKQYF
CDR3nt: TGCAGTGCTAGAACCGGGACTAGCGGGTGGGTTTCGAAGCAGTACTTC

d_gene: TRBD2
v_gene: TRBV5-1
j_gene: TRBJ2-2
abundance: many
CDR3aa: CASSLVAGAVTGELFF
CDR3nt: TGCGCCAGCAGCTTGGTAGCGGGAGCCGTCACCGGGGAGCTGTTTTTT

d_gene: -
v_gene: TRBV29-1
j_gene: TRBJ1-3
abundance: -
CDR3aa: CSVDEAGGNTIYF
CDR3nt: TGCAGCGTTGATGAGGCTGGAGGAAACACCATATATTTT

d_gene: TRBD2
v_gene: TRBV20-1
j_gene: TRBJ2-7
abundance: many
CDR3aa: CSVFRTSGRARGEQYF
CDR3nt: TGCAGTGTCTTTAGGACTAGCGGGAGGGCCAGAGGCGAGCAGTACTTC

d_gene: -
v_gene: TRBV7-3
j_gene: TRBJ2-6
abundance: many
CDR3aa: CASSLMPSGANVLTF
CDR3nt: TGTGCCAGCAGCCTTATGCCCTCTGGGGCCAACGTCCTGACTTTC

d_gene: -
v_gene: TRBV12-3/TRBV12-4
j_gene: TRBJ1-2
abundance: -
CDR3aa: CASSSPGHYYTF
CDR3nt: TGTGCCAGCAGTTCTCCGGGACACTACTACACCTTC

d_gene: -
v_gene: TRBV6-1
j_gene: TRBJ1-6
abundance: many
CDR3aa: CATAWTAGNSPLHF
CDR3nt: TGTGCCACCGCTTGGACAGCTGGCAATTCACCCCTCCACTTT

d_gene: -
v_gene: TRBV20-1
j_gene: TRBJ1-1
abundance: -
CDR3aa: CSARDRRGTGHTEAFF
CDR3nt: TGCAGTGCTAGAGATCGGAGAGGAACAGGGCACACTGAAGCTTTCTTT

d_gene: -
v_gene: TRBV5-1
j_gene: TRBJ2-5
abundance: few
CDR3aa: CASSRKDSLQETQYF
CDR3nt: TGCGCCAGCAGCCGGAAGGACAGTCTTCAAGAGACCCAGTACTTC

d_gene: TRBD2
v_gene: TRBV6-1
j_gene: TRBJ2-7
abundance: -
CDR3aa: CASSPTGLAGAGEQYF
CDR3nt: TGTGCCAGCAGCCCGACCGGACTAGCGGGAGCGGGGGAGCAGTACTTC

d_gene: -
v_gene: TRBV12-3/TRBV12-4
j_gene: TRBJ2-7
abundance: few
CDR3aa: CASSLWWRPNDEQYF
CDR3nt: TGTGCCAGCAGTTTATGGTGGAGACCTAATGACGAGCAGTACTTC

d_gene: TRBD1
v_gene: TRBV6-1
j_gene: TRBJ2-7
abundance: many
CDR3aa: CASSQRQGSYEQYF
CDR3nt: TGTGCCAGCAGTCAGAGACAGGGCTCCTACGAGCAGTACTTC

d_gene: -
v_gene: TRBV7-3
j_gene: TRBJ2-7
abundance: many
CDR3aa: CASSLGPALEQYF
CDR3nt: TGTGCCAGCAGCCTAGGACCGGCTTTGGAGCAGTACTTC

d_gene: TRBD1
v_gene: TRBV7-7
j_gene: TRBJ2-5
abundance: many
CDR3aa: CASSLGLRSGGRETQYF
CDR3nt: TGTGCTAGCAGCTTAGGACTGAGGTCAGGGGGCAGAGAGACCCAGTACTTC

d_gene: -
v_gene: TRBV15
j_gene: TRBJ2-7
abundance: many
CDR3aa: CATSAEVVDEQYF
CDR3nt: TGTGCCACCAGCGCTGAGGTGGTCGACGAGCAGTACTTC

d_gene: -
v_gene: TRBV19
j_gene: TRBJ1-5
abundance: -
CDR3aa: CASSRAWRNQPQHF
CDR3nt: TGTGCCAGTAGTAGGGCCTGGAGGAATCAGCCCCAGCATTTT

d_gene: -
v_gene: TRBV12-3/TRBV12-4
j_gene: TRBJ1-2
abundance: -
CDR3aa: CASSQQGILFTF
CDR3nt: TGTGCCAGCAGTCAGCAGGGGATTCTATTCACCTTC

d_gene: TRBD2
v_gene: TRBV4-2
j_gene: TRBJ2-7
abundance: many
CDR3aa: CASSQESSGRPSSYEQYF
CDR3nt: TGTGCCAGCAGCCAAGAGTCTAGCGGGAGGCCGAGCTCCTACGAGCAGTACTTC

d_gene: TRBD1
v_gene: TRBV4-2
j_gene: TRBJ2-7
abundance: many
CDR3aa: CASSLTRQGAFNEQYF
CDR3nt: TGTGCCAGCAGCCTTACCCGACAGGGGGCGTTCAACGAGCAGTACTTC

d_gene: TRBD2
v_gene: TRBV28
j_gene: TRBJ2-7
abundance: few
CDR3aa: CASLLGGAGEQYF
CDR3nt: TGTGCCAGCCTTTTGGGAGGGGCGGGCGAGCAGTACTTC

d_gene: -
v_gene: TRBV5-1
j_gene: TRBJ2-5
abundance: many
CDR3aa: CASSLGQPRETQYF
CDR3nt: TGCGCCAGCAGCTTGGGACAGCCTCGAGAGACCCAGTACTTC

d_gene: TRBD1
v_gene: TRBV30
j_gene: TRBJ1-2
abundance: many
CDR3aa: CAWSYRDREIYGYTF
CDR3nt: TGTGCCTGGAGTTACCGGGACAGGGAAATCTATGGCTACACCTTC

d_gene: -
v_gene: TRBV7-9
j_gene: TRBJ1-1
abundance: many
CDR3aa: CASSFPNTEAFF
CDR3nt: TGTGCCAGCAGCTTTCCGAACACTGAAGCTTTCTTT

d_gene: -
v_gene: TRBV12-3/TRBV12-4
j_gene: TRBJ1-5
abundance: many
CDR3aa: CASSGRSSNQPQHF
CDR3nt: TGTGCCAGCAGTGGACGGAGTAGCAATCAGCCCCAGCATTTT

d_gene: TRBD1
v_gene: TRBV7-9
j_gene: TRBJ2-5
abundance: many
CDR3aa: CASTQRTGGETQYF
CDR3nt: TGTGCCAGCACCCAGAGGACAGGGGGAGAGACCCAGTACTTC

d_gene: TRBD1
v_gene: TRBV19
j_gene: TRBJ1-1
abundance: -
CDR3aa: CASKDRGSGEAFF
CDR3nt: TGTGCCAGTAAGGACAGGGGATCAGGTGAAGCTTTCTTT

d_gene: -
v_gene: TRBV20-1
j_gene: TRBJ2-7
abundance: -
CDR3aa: CSAYGDGVGAYEQYF
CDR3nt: TGCAGTGCTTATGGAGATGGGGTGGGGGCCTACGAGCAGTACTTC

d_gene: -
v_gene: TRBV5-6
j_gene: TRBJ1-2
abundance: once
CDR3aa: CASSLWAVELGYTF
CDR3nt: TGTGCCAGCAGCTTGTGGGCAGTTGAACTCGGCTACACCTTC

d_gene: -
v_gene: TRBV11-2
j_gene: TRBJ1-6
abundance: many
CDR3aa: CASSLDGALPLHF
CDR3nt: TGTGCCAGCAGCTTAGACGGCGCTCTACCCCTCCACTTT

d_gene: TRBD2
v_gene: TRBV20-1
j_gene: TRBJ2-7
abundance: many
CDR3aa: CSAPRTSGRAGEQYF
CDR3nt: TGCAGTGCGCCTAGGACTAGCGGGAGGGCGGGGGAGCAGTACTTC

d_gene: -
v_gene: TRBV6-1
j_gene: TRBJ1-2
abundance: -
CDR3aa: CASRFFGTTNGYTF
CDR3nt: TGTGCCAGCAGATTCTTCGGGACGACTAATGGCTACACCTTC

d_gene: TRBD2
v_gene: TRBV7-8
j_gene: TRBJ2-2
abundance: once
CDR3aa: CASSLREGGTGELFF
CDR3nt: TGTGCCAGCAGCTTACGGGAGGGGGGCACCGGGGAGCTGTTTTTT

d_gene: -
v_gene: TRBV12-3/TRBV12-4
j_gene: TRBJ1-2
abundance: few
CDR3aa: CASSLEADYYGYTF
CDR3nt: TGTGCCAGCAGTTTGGAGGCCGACTACTATGGCTACACCTTC

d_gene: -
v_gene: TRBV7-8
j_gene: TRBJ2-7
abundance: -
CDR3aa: CASSLSATYEQYF
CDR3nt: TGTGCCAGCAGCTTATCGGCTACCTACGAGCAGTACTTC